The entry below gives a single TCR beta chain sequence along with its context. This sample is part of a study of metastatic and nonmetastatic thyroid tumors. Looking at the study overall: The comparison covered peripheral blood and tumor or nodule tissue in malignant and benign thyroid patients.

V gave up 3 bases and J gave up 5 bases, with 14 bases separating them. The CDR3 has 14 residues. CDR1 is SGHRS, CDR2 YFSETQ, per germline. Using MiXCR, TCRdb reanalyzed the PCR reads. The table lists around 61,000 clones, 25% to 35% of them singletons. Before thyroid surgery, none of the patients had received any treatment. The clonotype comes from a female donor with papillary thyroid cancer or a benign thyroid nodule (not recorded which). Some clones in this sample may be carry-over from other donors' samples. The sample was blood. The chain links TRBV5-1 to TRBJ1-1; D is unresolved. The CDR3 nucleotides are TGCGCCAGCAGCTCGAGTACGGGGTTAACTGAAGCTTTCTTT. Encoded protein: CASSSSTGLTEAFF. Using reference TRBV5-1 and TRBJ1-1 for the parts outside the CDR3, the full variable domain is KAGVTQTPRYLIKTRGQQVTLSCSPISGHRSVSWYQQTPGQGLQFLFEYFSETQRNKGNFPGRFSGRQFSNSRSEMNVSTLELGDSALYLCASSSSTGLTEAFFGQGTRLTVV.